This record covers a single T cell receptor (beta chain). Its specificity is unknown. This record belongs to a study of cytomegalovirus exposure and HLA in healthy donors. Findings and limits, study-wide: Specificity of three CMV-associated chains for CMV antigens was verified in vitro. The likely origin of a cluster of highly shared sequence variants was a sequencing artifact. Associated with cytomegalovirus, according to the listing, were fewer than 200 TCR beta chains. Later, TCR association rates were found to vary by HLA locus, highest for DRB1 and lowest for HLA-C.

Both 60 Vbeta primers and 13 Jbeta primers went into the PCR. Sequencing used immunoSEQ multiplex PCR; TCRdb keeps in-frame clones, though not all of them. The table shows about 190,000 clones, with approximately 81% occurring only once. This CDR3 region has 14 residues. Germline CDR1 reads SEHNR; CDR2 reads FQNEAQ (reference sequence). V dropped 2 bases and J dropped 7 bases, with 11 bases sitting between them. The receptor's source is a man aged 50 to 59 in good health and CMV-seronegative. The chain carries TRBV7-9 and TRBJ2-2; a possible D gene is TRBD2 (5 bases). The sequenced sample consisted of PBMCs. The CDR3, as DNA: TGTGCCAGCAGCTTAAACCCGAGCGGCGGGGAGCTGTTTTTT. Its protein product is CASSLNPSGGELFF.